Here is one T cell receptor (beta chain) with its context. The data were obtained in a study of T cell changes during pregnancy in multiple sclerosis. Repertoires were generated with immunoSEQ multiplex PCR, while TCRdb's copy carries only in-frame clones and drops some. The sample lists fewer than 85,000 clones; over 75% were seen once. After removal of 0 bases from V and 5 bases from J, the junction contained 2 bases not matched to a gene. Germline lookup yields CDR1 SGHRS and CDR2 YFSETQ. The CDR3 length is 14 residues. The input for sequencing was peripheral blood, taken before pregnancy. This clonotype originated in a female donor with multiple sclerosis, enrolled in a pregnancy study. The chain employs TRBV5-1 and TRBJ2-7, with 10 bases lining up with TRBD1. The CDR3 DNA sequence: TGCGCCAGCAGCTTGGGGACAGGGGGGGACGAGCAGTACTTC. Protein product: CASSLGTGGDEQYF.